This T cell receptor (beta chain) was retrieved from a study of T cell responses to AZD1222 COVID-19 vaccine. Regarding the study as a whole: Spike-specific TCR breadth and depth both grew after two AZD1222 doses. Donors were chiefly white British, with a greater number of females, and clonal diversity was perhaps underestimated.

Trimming removed 3 bases from V and 7 bases from J; junction bases left unmatched: 10. This CDR3 has 17 residues. CDR1 and CDR2 from the germline V gene are MNHNS and SASEGT. Details on this clone: The antigen is undetermined.

Assay: immunoSEQ multiplex PCR; the TCRdb copy retains only in-frame clones and omits some. Recorded here are about 140,000 clones; the top ten clones represent approximately 2%. The V gene is TRBV6-1, the J gene TRBJ1-6, with 9 bases fitting TRBD1. This receptor was obtained from an adult in good health. Sequenced: peripheral blood. The DNA of the CDR3 is TGTGCCAGCAGTGACCTAACAGGGGGCCTTCCGAATTCACCCCTCCACTTT. Amino acids: CASSDLTGGLPNSPLHF.